This entry lists 17 T cell receptor beta chains sequenced from one sample in a study of early T cells in non-severe SARS-CoV-2 infection. TCRdb used MiXCR to reprocess the 5' RACE reads, holding one entry per CDR3 protein. The data contain some 45,000 distinct CDR3 sequences, roughly 4.2% of them singletons. Material for sequencing was whole blood. The receptors shown here come from an adult who was a healthcare worker with PCR-confirmed SARS-CoV-2 infection or an uninfected control (not recorded which).

There are many counts of this clonotype. Written as DNA, the CDR3 is TGTGCCAGCAGCTCACGCCCGCCGGCTCGCTTTCCCGGCATTCAGTACTTC. This sequence encodes CASSSRPPARFPGIQYF. The genes are TRBV14 and TRBJ2-4; D unclear. This CDR3 comprises 17 residues. Trimming stripped 5 bases from V and 9 bases from J, with 26 bases between. Germline values: CDR1 SGHDN, CDR2 FVKESK.

The table lists this clonotype with many counts. V is TRBV7-2 and J is TRBJ2-7; unclear D gene. With 5 bases removed from V and 2 bases from J, the gap between germline ends came to 16 bases. Germline loops: CDR1 SGHTA, CDR2 FQGNSA. The CDR3 length is 15 residues. The CDR3 region has the DNA TGTGCCAGCAGCCCAAACCCGGGTCCCGCCTACGAGCAGTACTTC. It is translated as CASSPNPGPAYEQYF. The full variable domain, in which reference TRBV7-2 and TRBJ2-7 provide the parts outside the CDR3, is GAGVSQSPSNKVTEKGKDVELRCDPISGHTALYWYRQSLGQGLEFLIYFQGNSAPDKSGLPSDRFSAERTGGSVSTLTIQRTQQEDSAVYLCASSPNPGPAYEQYFGPGTRLTVT.

The chain has TRBV7-9 and TRBJ2-2; 7 positions match TRBD1. The CDR3 totals 14 residues. Germline CDR1 reads SEHNR; CDR2 reads FQNEAQ (reference sequence). V gave up 4 bases and J gave up 4 bases; unmatched junction bases: 3. DNA of the CDR3: TGTGCCAGCAGCTCTGACAGGGCCACCGGGGAGCTGTTTTTT. Its protein product is CASSSDRATGELFF.

This clonotype was seen ten or more times. This chain joins TRBV2 and TRBJ2-7; no reliable D call. The CDR3 consists of 12 residues. Germline CDR1 reads SNHLY; CDR2 reads FYNNEI. V was pared by 1 base and J by 2 bases, with 3 bases between. The CDR3 spells CASSEEAYEQYF. The CDR3 DNA reads as TGTGCCAGCAGTGAAGAGGCCTACGAGCAGTACTTC.

There are many counts of this clonotype. The chain has TRBV5-1 and TRBJ2-6; weak D call: TRBD2 (5 bases). Germline loops: CDR1 SGHRS, CDR2 YFSETQ. The length of the CDR3 is 16 residues. Trimming cost V 1 base and J 4 bases, with 12 bases left between them. This chain's CDR3 is CASSLHKAAGANVLTF. The CDR3 coding sequence is TGCGCCAGCAGCTTGCATAAAGCGGCCGGGGCCAACGTCCTGACTTTC.

This clonotype was counted at least ten times. This sequence joins TRBV28 and TRBJ1-1; 7 positions match TRBD1. The CDR3 has 15 amino acids. With 4 bases clipped from V and 4 bases from J, the junction kept 9 bases outside the gene matches. The germline V gene has CDR1 MDHEN and CDR2 SYDVKM. In DNA form, the CDR3 reads TGTGCCAGCAGTTCATCGACAGGGTGGGGCACTGAAGCTTTCTTT. It yields the protein CASSSSTGWGTEAFF.

This clonotype came up many times. The rearrangement links TRBV7-3 to TRBJ1-3; the D is unclear. The CDR3 has 13 amino acids. V lost 8 bases to trimming and J lost 0 bases, with 8 bases between them. Germline CDR1 reads SGHTA; CDR2 reads FQGTGA. The CDR3 nucleotides read TGTGCCAGCGGAAGCTCCTCTGGAAACACCATATATTTT. This sequence encodes CASGSSSGNTIYF.

This clonotype was counted only a few times. This chain connects TRBV28 to TRBJ2-7; D ambiguous. V was shortened by 2 bases and J by 5 bases, with 7 bases between the two germline ends. The CDR3 loop spans 12 amino acids. Germline V gene data show CDR1 as MDHEN and CDR2 as SYDVKM. CDR3 bases: TGTGCCAGCAGTTTACGGTTTGACGAGCAGTACTTC. This codes for CASSLRFDEQYF.

This clonotype was seen ten or more times. The J gene is TRBJ1-3, the V gene TRBV5-1, with TRBD1 matching over 7 bases. The CDR3 sequence is 14 residues long. With 3 bases clipped from V and 4 bases from J, the junction kept 4 bases outside the gene matches. Germline V CDR1 and CDR2: SGHRS, YFSETQ. CDR3 in amino acids: CASSYGGGGNTIYF. As DNA, the CDR3 is TGCGCCAGCAGCTACGGAGGGGGCGGAAACACCATATATTTT.

This clonotype was detected many times. The chain uses TRBV6-1 and TRBJ2-7; 7 bases are a match to TRBD1. V dropped 7 bases and J dropped 1; count of bases not matched to a gene: 7. The germline V gene encodes CDR1 MNHNS and CDR2 SASEGT. CDR3 length equals 14 residues. The CDR3 DNA reads TGTGCCAGCAAACAGAGGGGGCTATCCTACGAGCAGTACTTC. Amino acids: CASKQRGLSYEQYF.

This chain connects TRBV2 to TRBJ2-7, with D perhaps TRBD1 (6 bases). The germline V and J ends were trimmed by 3 bases and 3 bases, with 12 bases remaining between them. CDR3 length: 14 amino acids. The germline V gene encodes CDR1 SNHLY and CDR2 FYNNEI. The CDR3 DNA reads as TGTGCCAGCAGTGAGGGACACACCCTCTACGAGCAGTACTTC. The encoded protein is CASSEGHTLYEQYF.

This clonotype has at least ten counts. This chain links TRBV25-1 with TRBJ2-5; TRBD1 might be the D (5 bases). CDR3 length: 14 amino acids. The germline CDR1 and CDR2 sequences are MGHDK and SYGVNS. V dropped 4 bases and J dropped 5 bases, with 14 bases sitting between them. The CDR3 protein is CASSGGLDAETQYF. The CDR3 DNA reads as TGTGCCAGCAGTGGGGGCTTGGATGCGGAGACCCAGTACTTC.

This clonotype was found many times. The chain employs TRBV29-1 and TRBJ2-3; D is uncertain. V was cut by 0 bases and J by 2 bases, with 6 bases left in between. The germline gives CDR1 SQVTM, CDR2 ANQGSEA. CDR3 size: 13 residues. The CDR3 is CSVEEQTTDTQYF. The CDR3 DNA sequence: TGCAGCGTTGAAGAACAGACCACAGATACGCAGTATTTT.

This clonotype has a count of ten or more. The chain is built from TRBV5-1 and TRBJ1-4; TRBD1 matches 7 bases. J was trimmed by 11 bases and V by 0 bases; bases with no gene match: 10. CDR1 is SGHRS, CDR2 YFSETQ, per germline. This CDR3 has 15 amino acids. CDR3 nucleotide sequence: TGCGCCAGCAGCTTGGCCGAAGGGGGCGGGGAGAAACTGTTTTTT. Encoded protein: CASSLAEGGGEKLFF.

At least ten counts were recorded for this clonotype. J is TRBJ2-2 and V is TRBV28; TRBD1 might be the D (6 bases). There are 15 residues in the CDR3. V lost 5 bases, J lost 3 bases, and 13 bases lay in between. CDR1 is MDHEN and CDR2 is SYDVKM in the germline V gene. CDR3 DNA: TGTGCCAGCAGTGCAATACAGGGTTACACCGGGGAGCTGTTTTTT. Translation gives CASSAIQGYTGELFF.

This clonotype was seen at least ten times. The rearrangement uses TRBV3-1 and TRBJ1-6; D not certain. The CDR3 has 15 residues. CDR1 is LGHDT and CDR2 is YNNKEL in the germline V gene (reference sequence). The V gene lost 4 bases and the J gene lost 7 bases, with 14 bases spanning the gap. In DNA, the CDR3 is TGTGCCAGCAGCCCCTCGGGAGTGACGAATTCACCCCTCCACTTT. It is translated as CASSPSGVTNSPLHF.

This clonotype was recorded many times. The genes are TRBV6-1 and TRBJ2-3, with D perhaps matching TRBD2 (5 bases). Germline values: CDR1 MNHNS, CDR2 SASEGT. The CDR3 is 13 residues long. The germline V and J ends were trimmed by 6 bases and 0 bases, with 7 bases remaining between them. CDR3 residues: CASRRGSTDTQYF. The DNA for the CDR3 is TGTGCCAGCAGACGCGGGAGCACAGATACGCAGTATTTT.